This T cell receptor beta chain was recorded in a study of shared clonotypes between healthy human individuals. For the study at large: A couple of women and three men aged 18 to 49 made up the donors.

CD45RO-negative, CCR7-selected cells formed the naive CD8 fraction, which excluded terminally differentiated effector memory CD45RA+ cells. Sequencing was performed with immunoSEQ multiplex PCR; in TCRdb, only in-frame clones are kept and a portion is missing. The sample consists of about 2,200,000 clones, just over 90% of them appearing once. Overall study findings and caveats: Clonotype sharing across a few donors was observed for around 5% of naive CD4 clonotypes. When compared with the clonotypes that were shared by all four sorted-subset donors, the non-shared clonotypes turned out to have lower generation probabilities. Specimens sampled were limited to blood, with tissue repertoires likely differing.

The V gene's germline CDR1 is SGHRS and CDR2 YFSETQ. The V end was cut by 1 base, the J end by 1 base, with 9 bases between. This CDR3 is 14 amino acids long. On this clone: The antigen is unknown.

The material sequenced was naive CD8+ T cells from PBMCs. The V and J genes are TRBV5-1 and TRBJ2-7; tentative D call: TRBD1 (5 bases). The sequence was collected from a man between 18 and 35 years old in good health. Some clones in this sample may be carry-over from other donors' samples. CDR3 nucleotides: TGCGCCAGCAGCTTGATGACAGCTTCCTACGAGCAGTACTTC. Translation: CASSLMTASYEQYF. Drawing the rest from reference TRBV5-1 and TRBJ2-7, the complete variable domain is KAGVTQTPRYLIKTRGQQVTLSCSPISGHRSVSWYQQTPGQGLQFLFEYFSETQRNKGNFPGRFSGRQFSNSRSEMNVSTLELGDSALYLCASSLMTASYEQYFGPGTRLTVT.